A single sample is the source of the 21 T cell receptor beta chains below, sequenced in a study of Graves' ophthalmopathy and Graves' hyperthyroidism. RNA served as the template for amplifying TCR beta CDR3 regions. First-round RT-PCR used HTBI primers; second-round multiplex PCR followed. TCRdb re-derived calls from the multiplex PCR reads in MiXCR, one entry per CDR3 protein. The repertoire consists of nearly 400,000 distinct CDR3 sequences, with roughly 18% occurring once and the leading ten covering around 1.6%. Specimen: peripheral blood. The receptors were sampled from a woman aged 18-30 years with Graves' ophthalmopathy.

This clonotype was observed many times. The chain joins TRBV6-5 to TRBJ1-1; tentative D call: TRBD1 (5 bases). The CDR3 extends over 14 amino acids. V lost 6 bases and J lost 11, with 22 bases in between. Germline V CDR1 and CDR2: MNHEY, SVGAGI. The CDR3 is CASSPSGAPTWAFF. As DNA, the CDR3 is TGTGCCAGCAGCCCCTCCGGGGCTCCTACGTGGGCTTTCTTT.

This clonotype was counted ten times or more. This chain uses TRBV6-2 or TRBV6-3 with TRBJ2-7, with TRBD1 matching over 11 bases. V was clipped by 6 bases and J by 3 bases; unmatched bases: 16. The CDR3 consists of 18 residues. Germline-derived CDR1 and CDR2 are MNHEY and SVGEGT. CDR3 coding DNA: TGTGCCAGCAGCTTAACGGGACAGGGGGTTCCCGGCCGCTACGAGCAGTACTTC. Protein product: CASSLTGQGVPGRYEQYF.

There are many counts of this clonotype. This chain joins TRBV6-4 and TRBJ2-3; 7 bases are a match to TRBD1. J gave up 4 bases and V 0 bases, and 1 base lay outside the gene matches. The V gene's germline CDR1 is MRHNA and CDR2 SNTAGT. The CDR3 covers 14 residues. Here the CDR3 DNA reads TGTGCCAGCAGTGACTCCACAGGGGCAGATACGCAGTATTTT. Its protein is CASSDSTGADTQYF.

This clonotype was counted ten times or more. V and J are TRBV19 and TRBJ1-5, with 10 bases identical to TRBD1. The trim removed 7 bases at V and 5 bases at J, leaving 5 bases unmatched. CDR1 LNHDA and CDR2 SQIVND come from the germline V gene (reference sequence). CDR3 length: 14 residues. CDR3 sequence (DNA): TGTGCCAGTAAACGGACAGGGGGTGATCAGCCCCAGCATTTT. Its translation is CASKRTGGDQPQHF. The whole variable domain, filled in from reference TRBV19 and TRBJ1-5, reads DGGITQSPKYLFRKEGQNVTLSCEQNLNHDAMYWYRQDPGQGLRLIYYSQIVNDFQKGDIAEGYSVSREKKESFPLTVTSAQKNPTAFYLCASKRTGGDQPQHFGDGTRLSIL.

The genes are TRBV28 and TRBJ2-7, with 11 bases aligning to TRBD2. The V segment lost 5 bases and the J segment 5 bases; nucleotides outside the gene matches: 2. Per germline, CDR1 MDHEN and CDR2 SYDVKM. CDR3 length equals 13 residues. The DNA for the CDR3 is TGTGCCAGCAGTACTAGCGGGAGCCACGAGCAGTACTTC. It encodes CASSTSGSHEQYF.

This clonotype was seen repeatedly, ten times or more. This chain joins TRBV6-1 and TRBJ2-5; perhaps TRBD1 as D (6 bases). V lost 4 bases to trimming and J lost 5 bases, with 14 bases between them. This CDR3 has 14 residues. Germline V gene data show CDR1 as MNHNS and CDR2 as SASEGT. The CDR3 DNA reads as TGTGCCAGCAGTGCTCGGGACACGGGGGAGACCCAGTACTTC. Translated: CASSARDTGETQYF.

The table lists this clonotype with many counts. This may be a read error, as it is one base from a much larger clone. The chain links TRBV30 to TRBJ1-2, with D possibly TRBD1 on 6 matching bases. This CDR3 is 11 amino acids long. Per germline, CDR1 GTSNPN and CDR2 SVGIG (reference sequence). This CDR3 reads CVWTANYGYTF. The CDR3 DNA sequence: TGTGTCTGGACAGCTAACTATGGCTACACCTTC.

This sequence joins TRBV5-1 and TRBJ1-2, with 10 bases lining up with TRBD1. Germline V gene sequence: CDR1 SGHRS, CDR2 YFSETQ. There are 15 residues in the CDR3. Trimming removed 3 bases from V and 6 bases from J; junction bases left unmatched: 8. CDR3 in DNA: TGCGCCAGCAGCTCCTCCGGGACAGGGGTCAATGGCTACACCTTC. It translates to CASSSSGTGVNGYTF.

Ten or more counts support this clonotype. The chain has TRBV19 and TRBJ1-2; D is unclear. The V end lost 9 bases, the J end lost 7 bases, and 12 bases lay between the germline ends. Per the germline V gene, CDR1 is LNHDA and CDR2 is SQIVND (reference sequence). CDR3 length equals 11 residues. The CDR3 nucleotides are TGTGCCAGCCGAGGAGGGTCTGGCTACACCTTC. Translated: CASRGGSGYTF. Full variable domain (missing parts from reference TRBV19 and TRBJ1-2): DGGITQSPKYLFRKEGQNVTLSCEQNLNHDAMYWYRQDPGQGLRLIYYSQIVNDFQKGDIAEGYSVSREKKESFPLTVTSAQKNPTAFYLCASRGGSGYTFGSGTRLTVV.

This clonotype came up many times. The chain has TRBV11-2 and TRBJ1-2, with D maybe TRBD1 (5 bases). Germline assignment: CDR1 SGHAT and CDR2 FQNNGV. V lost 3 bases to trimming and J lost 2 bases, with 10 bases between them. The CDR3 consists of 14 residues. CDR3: CASSFTGFNYGYTF. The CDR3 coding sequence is TGTGCCAGCAGCTTTACAGGTTTCAACTATGGCTACACCTTC.

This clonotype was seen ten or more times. The DNA for the CDR3 is TGCAGCTCCCTGGGACAGCCGAACACTGAAGCTTTCTTT. Its translation: CSSLGQPNTEAFF. The V call is TRBV29-1, the J call TRBJ1-1; TRBD1 matches at 7 bases. CDR3 length equals 13 residues. Germline CDR1 is SQVTM and CDR2 is ANQGSEA. The ends lost 8 bases at V and 1 base at J; junction bases unmatched: 7.

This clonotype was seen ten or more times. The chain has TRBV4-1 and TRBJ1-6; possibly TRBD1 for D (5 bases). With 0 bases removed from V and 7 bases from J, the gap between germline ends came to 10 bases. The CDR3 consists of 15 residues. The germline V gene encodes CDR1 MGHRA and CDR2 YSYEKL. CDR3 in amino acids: CASSQDRGVNSPLHF. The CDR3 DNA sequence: TGCGCCAGCAGCCAAGATCGGGGGGTGAATTCACCCCTCCACTTT.

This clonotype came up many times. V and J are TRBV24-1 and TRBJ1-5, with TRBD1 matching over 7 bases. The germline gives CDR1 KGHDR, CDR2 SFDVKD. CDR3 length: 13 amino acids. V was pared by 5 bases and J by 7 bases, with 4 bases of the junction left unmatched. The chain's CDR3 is CATSGGGEQPQHF. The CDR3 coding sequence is TGTGCCACCAGTGGAGGGGGCGAGCAGCCCCAGCATTTT.

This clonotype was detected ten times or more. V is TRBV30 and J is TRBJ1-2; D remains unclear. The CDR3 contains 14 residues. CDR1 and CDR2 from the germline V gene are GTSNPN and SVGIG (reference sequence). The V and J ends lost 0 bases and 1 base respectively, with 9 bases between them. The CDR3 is CAWSVREGNYGYTF. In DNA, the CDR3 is TGTGCCTGGAGTGTACGGGAGGGTAACTATGGCTACACCTTC. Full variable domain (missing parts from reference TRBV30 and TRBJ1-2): SQTIHQWPATLVQPVGSPLSLECTVEGTSNPNLYWYRQAAGRGLQLLFYSVGIGQISSEVPQNLSASRPQDRQFILSSKKLLLSDSGFYLCAWSVREGNYGYTFGSGTRLTVV.

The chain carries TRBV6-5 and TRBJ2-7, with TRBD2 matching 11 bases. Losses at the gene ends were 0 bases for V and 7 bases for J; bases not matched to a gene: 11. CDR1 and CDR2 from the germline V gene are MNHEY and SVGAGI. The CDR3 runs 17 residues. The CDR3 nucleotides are TGTGCCAGCAGTTACTCAGTCGTAGCGGGAGGGTCCCTGGAGCAGTACTTC. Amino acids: CASSYSVVAGGSLEQYF.

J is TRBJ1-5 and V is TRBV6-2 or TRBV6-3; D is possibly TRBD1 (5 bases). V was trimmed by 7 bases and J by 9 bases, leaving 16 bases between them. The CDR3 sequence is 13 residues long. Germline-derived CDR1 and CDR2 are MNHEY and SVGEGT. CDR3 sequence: CASKFQGDGPQHF. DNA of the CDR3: TGTGCCAGCAAGTTTCAGGGCGACGGGCCCCAGCATTTT.

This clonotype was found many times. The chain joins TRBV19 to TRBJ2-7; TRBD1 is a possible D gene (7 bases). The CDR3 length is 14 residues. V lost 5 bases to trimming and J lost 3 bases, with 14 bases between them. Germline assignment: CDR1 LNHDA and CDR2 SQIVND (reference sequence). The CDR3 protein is CASSARQGGYEQYF. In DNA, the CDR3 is TGTGCCAGTAGTGCGCGACAGGGAGGCTACGAGCAGTACTTC. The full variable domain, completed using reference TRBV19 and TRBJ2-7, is DGGITQSPKYLFRKEGQNVTLSCEQNLNHDAMYWYRQDPGQGLRLIYYSQIVNDFQKGDIAEGYSVSREKKESFPLTVTSAQKNPTAFYLCASSARQGGYEQYFGPGTRLTVT.

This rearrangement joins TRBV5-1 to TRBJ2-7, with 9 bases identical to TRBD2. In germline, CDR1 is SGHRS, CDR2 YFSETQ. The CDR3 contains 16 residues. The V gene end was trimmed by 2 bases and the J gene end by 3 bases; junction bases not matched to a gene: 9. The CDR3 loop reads CASSFRAGGPVYEQYF. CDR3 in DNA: TGCGCCAGCAGCTTCCGGGCGGGAGGGCCTGTCTACGAGCAGTACTTC. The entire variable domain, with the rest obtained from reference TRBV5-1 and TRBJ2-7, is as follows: KAGVTQTPRYLIKTRGQQVTLSCSPISGHRSVSWYQQTPGQGLQFLFEYFSETQRNKGNFPGRFSGRQFSNSRSEMNVSTLELGDSALYLCASSFRAGGPVYEQYFGPGTRLTVT.

The CDR3: CASSYGGTGAGEQYF. Written as DNA, the CDR3 is TGTGCCAGCAGTTACGGGGGGACAGGGGCGGGCGAGCAGTACTTC. The V call is TRBV6-5, the J call TRBJ2-7; 10 bases map to TRBD1. Germline V gene lookup returns CDR1 MNHEY and CDR2 SVGAGI. The length of the CDR3 is 15 residues. Germline trimming cut 2 bases from V and 6 bases from J; bases unmatched to any gene: 7.

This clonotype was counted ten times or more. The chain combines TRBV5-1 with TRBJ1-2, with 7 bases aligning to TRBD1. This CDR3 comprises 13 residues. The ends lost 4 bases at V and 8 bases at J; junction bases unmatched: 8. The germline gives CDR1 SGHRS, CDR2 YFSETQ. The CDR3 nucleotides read TGCGCCAGCAGCCCTACAGGGGCTGACGGCTACACCTTC. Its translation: CASSPTGADGYTF.

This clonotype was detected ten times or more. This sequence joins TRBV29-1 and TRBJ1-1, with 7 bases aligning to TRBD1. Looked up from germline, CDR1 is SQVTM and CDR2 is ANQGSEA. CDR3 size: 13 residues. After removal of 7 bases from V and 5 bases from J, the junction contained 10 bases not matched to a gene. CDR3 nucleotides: TGCAGCGCAGGGGGGGGGATTAGAACTGAAGCTTTCTTT. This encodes CSAGGGIRTEAFF.